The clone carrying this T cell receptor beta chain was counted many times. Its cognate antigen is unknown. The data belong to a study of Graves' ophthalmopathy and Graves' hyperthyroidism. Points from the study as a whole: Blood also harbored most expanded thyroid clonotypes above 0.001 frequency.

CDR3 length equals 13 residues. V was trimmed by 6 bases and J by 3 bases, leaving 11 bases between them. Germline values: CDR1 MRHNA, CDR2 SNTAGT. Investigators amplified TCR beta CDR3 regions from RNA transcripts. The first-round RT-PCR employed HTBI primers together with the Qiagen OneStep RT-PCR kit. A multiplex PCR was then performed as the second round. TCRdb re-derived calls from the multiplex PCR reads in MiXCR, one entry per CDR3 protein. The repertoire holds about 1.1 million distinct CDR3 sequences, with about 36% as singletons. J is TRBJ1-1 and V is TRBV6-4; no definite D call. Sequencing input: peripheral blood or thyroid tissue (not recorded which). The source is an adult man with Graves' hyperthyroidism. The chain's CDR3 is CASSVRFDTEAFF. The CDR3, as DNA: TGTGCCAGCAGCGTTCGGTTCGACACTGAAGCTTTCTTT.